Listed below are T cell receptor beta chains from one sample, sequenced in a study of early T cells in non-severe SARS-CoV-2 infection. TCRdb used MiXCR to reprocess the 5' RACE reads, holding one entry per CDR3 protein. The repertoire holds around 30,000 distinct CDR3 sequences, with about 10% as singletons. The sample was whole blood. Source of these receptors: an adult who was a healthcare worker with PCR-confirmed SARS-CoV-2 infection or an uninfected control (not recorded which). The CDR3 runs from the conserved cysteine through the conserved F or W. Rows may omit the clone size; those that give it use once, few, many or a size class.

V	size	J	CDR3
TRBV7-9	many	TRBJ2-5	CASTPTSETQYF
TRBV7-8	many	TRBJ1-3	CASSLVPNTIYF
TRBV12-3/TRBV12-4	many	TRBJ1-2	CASSTWGQGGWYGYTF
TRBV10-3	many	TRBJ1-1	CAISEAAQGASNTEAFF
TRBV7-3	many	TRBJ2-1	CASSPQQGYNEQFF
TRBV20-1	many	TRBJ1-2	CSARDRLGYTF
TRBV4-3	many	TRBJ1-4	CASSQVSQGNEKLFF
TRBV2	many	TRBJ1-1	CASSAQGGINTEAFF
TRBV6-1	.	TRBJ1-1	CASNTGDMNTEAFF
TRBV6-5	many	TRBJ1-1	CASSYWTSGKNTEAFF
TRBV7-8	few	TRBJ2-4	CASSLQGGQNIQYF
TRBV29-1	.	TRBJ1-1	CSVASGPEVFF
TRBV12-3/TRBV12-4	few	TRBJ1-5	CASSWDRGGQPQHF
TRBV30	many	TRBJ1-2	CAWSVPGQPYGYTF
TRBV2	many	TRBJ2-7	CASSQSDEQYF
TRBV14	many	TRBJ2-1	CASSQNQGTNRYHEQFF
TRBV7-2	few	TRBJ2-7	CASSDTLVDEQYF
TRBV24-1	many	TRBJ2-3	CATSDGTSKPHF
TRBV27	many	TRBJ1-5	CASRRGESNQPQHF
TRBV11-2	.	TRBJ1-2	CASSRSGGKSGYTF
TRBV11-1	.	TRBJ2-3	CASSLGQDPDTQYF
TRBV18	many	TRBJ1-2	CASSPPLMTYGYTF
TRBV30	.	TRBJ1-1	CAWSSAGGIGTEAFF
TRBV7-9	many	TRBJ2-2	CASSPQSANTGELFF
TRBV7-2	.	TRBJ2-7	CASSPQGVLYEQYF
TRBV11-1	many	TRBJ1-1	CASSLALGNTEAFF
TRBV6-1	.	TRBJ2-7	CASSTTGKSSYEQYF
TRBV29-1	few	TRBJ1-2	CSVEGQGNGYTF
TRBV7-2	many	TRBJ2-3	CASSFTGGSTDTQYF
TRBV7-2	many	TRBJ2-7	CASRTSGAYEQYF
TRBV30	many	TRBJ2-3	CAWSSSDTQYF
TRBV3-1	few	TRBJ2-1	CASSLRTGKFF
TRBV6-2/TRBV6-3	many	TRBJ2-2	CASSYGDRGSGELFF
TRBV6-5	.	TRBJ2-1	CASSYRPYNEQFF
TRBV10-3	few	TRBJ2-2	CASGPGGTGELFF
TRBV6-5	many	TRBJ2-7	CASSYSTTSYEQYF
TRBV2	.	TRBJ2-2	CASSVARGRTGELFF
TRBV6-6	many	TRBJ1-2	CASSYYSRTYGYTF
TRBV12-3/TRBV12-4	.	TRBJ2-1	CASSLRLAYYNEQFF
TRBV19	.	TRBJ2-7	CASSIMPAGGGYEQYF